This TCR beta chain was found in a study of persistence of HIV-infected CD4 T cells. Germline CDR1 WSHSY, CDR2 SAAADI. The V end was cut by 4 bases, the J end by 6 bases, with 11 bases between. The CDR3 is made up of 13 amino acids. Study results and caveats: CMV- and Gag-responding cells had lower TCRbeta richness than CD3/CD28-responding cells.

Cells were stimulated with overlapping HIV-1 Gag 15-mer peptides. CD4+ T cells upregulating both CD40 ligand and CD69 were sorted as responding cells. PBMCs were depleted of CD8+ T cells before stimulation. A roughly 20-hour stimulation of CD8-depleted PBMCs used anti-CD28/CD49d costimulation, CD40-blocking antibody and enfuvirtide. This clone was observed a handful of times. Its target is not known. The libraries were made with immunoSEQ version 4 in survey mode. Produced via immunoSEQ multiplex PCR; TCRdb's table is partial and in-frame only. The repertoire consists of 13,000 or so clones, with about 69% occurring once and the leading ten covering 6.9%.

The sample here was CD4+ T cells sorted from PBMCs after roughly 17-hour stimulation, taken from a patient who received antiretroviral therapy. The chain combines TRBV10-2 with TRBJ2-3; perhaps TRBD2 as D (5 bases). The receptor's source is an adult man with HIV who was CMV-seropositive. The chain's CDR3 is CASSAGWQDTQYF. The CDR3 DNA reads TGCGCCAGCAGTGCGGGGTGGCAGGATACGCAGTATTTT.